This paragraph covers one TCR beta chain sequence. What it recognizes is unknown. Clones were sequenced by immunoSEQ multiplex PCR, and TCRdb holds only the in-frame ones, with some missing. Of fewer than 30,000 clones listed, about nine tenths are singletons. The entry originates in a study of OX40 agonist ivuxolimab in advanced cancers. Whole-study context: The study gave patients intravenous ivuxolimab at 0.01 to 10 mg/kg every 2 weeks. Patients were 82.7% male with ages roughly 20 to 80, mean roughly 64. Three patients, one with hepatocellular carcinoma and two with cutaneous melanoma, achieved partial responses. Study-level findings and limits: No antigen was identified for the clonally expanded peripheral T cells.

The V gene end was trimmed by 6 bases and the J gene end by 4 bases; junction bases not matched to a gene: 14. CDR1 and CDR2 from the germline V gene are MDHEN and SYDVKM. This CDR3 comprises 16 residues. The sample was CD4+ or CD8+ T cells sorted from blood, taken in a trial of the OX40 agonist ivuxolimab. This sequence was found in an adult with an advanced solid tumor such as melanoma, head and neck, liver or kidney cancer. The genes are TRBV28 and TRBJ2-7; 8 positions agree with TRBD1. CDR3 in DNA: TGTGCCAGCAGCCCTCCCCCGGGGACAGGAATTTACGAGCAGTACTTC. It is translated as CASSPPPGTGIYEQYF.